The clone carrying this T cell receptor (beta chain) was seen just once. This sample includes further DNA sequences coding for the same CDR3. The data were obtained in a study of shared clonotypes between healthy human individuals. It was at deep level that the assay was run. The method was immunoSEQ multiplex PCR; TCRdb's version includes in-frame clones alone and lacks a portion of them. The data show millions of clones, 85% to 95% seen once. V dropped 0 bases and J dropped 2 bases, with 9 bases sitting between them. Germline values: CDR1 SGHRS, CDR2 YFSETQ. This CDR3 spans 14 amino acids. The sequenced sample was naive CD4+ T cells from PBMCs. Subset noted: CD45RA+ positively selected. The chain has TRBV5-1 and TRBJ2-7; D might be TRBD1 (6 bases). The receptor comes from a young man in good health. Some clones in this sample may be carry-over from other donors' samples. CDR3 coding DNA: TGCGCCAGCAGCTTGGCACAGGGCACCTACGAGCAGTACTTC. Its translation: CASSLAQGTYEQYF.